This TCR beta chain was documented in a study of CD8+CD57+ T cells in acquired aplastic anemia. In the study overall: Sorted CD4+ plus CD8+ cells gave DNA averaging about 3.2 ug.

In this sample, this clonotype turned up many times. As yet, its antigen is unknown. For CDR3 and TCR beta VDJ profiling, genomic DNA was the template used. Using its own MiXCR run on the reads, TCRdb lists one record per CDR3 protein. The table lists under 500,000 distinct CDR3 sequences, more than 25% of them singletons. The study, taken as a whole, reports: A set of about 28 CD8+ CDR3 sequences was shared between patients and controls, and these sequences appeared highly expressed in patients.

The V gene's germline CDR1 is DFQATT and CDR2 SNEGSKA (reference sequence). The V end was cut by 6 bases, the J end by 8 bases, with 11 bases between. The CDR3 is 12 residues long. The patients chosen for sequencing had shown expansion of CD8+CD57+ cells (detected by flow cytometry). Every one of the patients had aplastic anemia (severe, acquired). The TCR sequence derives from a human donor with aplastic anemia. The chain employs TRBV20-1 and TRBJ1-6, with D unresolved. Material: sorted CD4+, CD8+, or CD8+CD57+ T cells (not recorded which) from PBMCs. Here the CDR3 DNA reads TGCAGTGCCTCAACCCTCCATTCACCCCTCCACTTT. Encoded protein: CSASTLHSPLHF.